This T cell receptor beta chain is from a study of glioma-infiltrating T cells after dendritic cell vaccination. Study-wide background: The vaccine used monocyte-derived dendritic cells pulsed overnight with autologous tumor lysate.

Blood PBMC samples: pre-vaccination, two weeks post third vaccination, and at tumor progression. Repertoires were generated with immunoSEQ multiplex PCR, while TCRdb's copy carries only in-frame clones and drops some. The data show around 67,000 clones, 81% seen once. V lost 4 bases, J lost 2 bases, and 8 bases stayed unmatched. Germline V lookup: CDR1 SGHNT, CDR2 YYREEE (reference sequence). The CDR3 consists of 16 residues. Sequencing was performed on blood, taken before dendritic cell vaccination. The chain links TRBV5-4 to TRBJ2-1, with TRBD1 matching 8 bases. The receptor comes from a human donor with glioblastoma. CDR3 in amino acids: CASSGGQGVPYNEQFF. The DNA of the CDR3 is TGTGCCAGCAGCGGAGGACAGGGAGTACCCTACAATGAGCAGTTCTTC.